These T cell receptor beta chains were read from a single sample in a study of patients and donors after allogeneic stem cell transplantation. TCRdb recomputed calls from the RT-PCR reads with MiXCR, one row per CDR3 protein. The sample carries about 400,000 distinct CDR3 sequences, under 20% recorded once. Material for sequencing was blood, either unsorted or a sorted T cell fraction (not recorded which). These receptors originate from a human donor who was either an allogeneic HSCT recipient or a stem cell or donor lymphocyte infusion donor (not recorded which). It is not recorded whose cells these are; they may come from a transplant donor. CDR3s include the opening cysteine and the closing phenylalanine or tryptophan. A D gene is named only where the DNA matches it firmly. Clone size is not always given. Where it is, it says once, few, many or a class for expanded clones.

>TRBV12-3/TRBV12-4|-|TRBJ1-6|TRBD1
CASSLIQGRSPLHF
TGTGCCAGCAGTTTAATACAGGGGCGATCACCCCTCCACTTT
>TRBV7-2|-|TRBJ2-2|-
CASSFPFGRKNTGELFF
TGTGCCAGCAGCTTCCCCTTCGGCAGAAAGAACACCGGGGAGCTGTTTTTT
>TRBV20-1|-|TRBJ1-4|-
CSAFRGSYSTNEKLFF
TGCAGTGCTTTTAGGGGCAGCTACTCAACTAATGAAAAACTGTTTTTT
>TRBV4-1|few|TRBJ2-3|-
CASSQTGWGTDTQYF
TGCGCCAGCAGCCAAACAGGGTGGGGCACAGATACGCAGTATTTT
>TRBV5-5|few|TRBJ2-3|TRBD1
CASSFGTGGAGDTQYF
TGTGCCAGCAGCTTTGGCACAGGGGGCGCGGGAGATACGCAGTATTTT
>TRBV12-3/TRBV12-4|many|TRBJ1-1|-
CASSPGQYTEAFF
TGTGCCAGCAGTCCCGGACAGTACACTGAAGCTTTCTTT
>TRBV27|-|TRBJ2-2|TRBD1
CASSFMTGGPGELFF
TGTGCCAGCAGTTTCATGACAGGGGGCCCCGGGGAGCTGTTTTTT
>TRBV6-5|-|TRBJ1-5|-
CASSYPITYRYSNQPQHF
TGTGCCAGCAGTTACCCTATCACCTACAGGTATAGCAATCAGCCCCAGCATTTT
>TRBV7-9|-|TRBJ2-2|TRBD1
CASSFFRDSYTGELFF
TGTGCCAGCAGCTTTTTCAGGGACAGCTACACCGGGGAGCTGTTTTTT
>TRBV29-1|-|TRBJ2-5|-
CSVEGLKGYKETQYF
TGCAGCGTTGAAGGGCTAAAGGGGTACAAGGAGACCCAGTACTTC
>TRBV15|-|TRBJ2-3|TRBD2
CATTIETSLGSTDTQYF
TGTGCCACCACCATAGAGACTAGCCTTGGCAGCACAGATACGCAGTATTTT
>TRBV29-1|many|TRBJ2-7|-
CSVGRAKGYEQYF
TGCAGCGTTGGTAGGGCCAAGGGATACGAGCAGTACTTC
>TRBV24-1|few|TRBJ2-5|TRBD1
CATSQPDRGETQYF
TGTGCCACCAGTCAACCCGACAGGGGGGAGACCCAGTACTTC
>TRBV6-6|many|TRBJ1-1|TRBD1
CASSLQGATEAFF
TGTGCCAGCAGCTTACAGGGGGCGACTGAAGCTTTCTTT
>TRBV12-3/TRBV12-4|few|TRBJ1-2|-
CASSFTGRIDGYTF
TGTGCCAGCAGTTTTACAGGGAGAATAGACGGCTACACCTTC
>TRBV12-3/TRBV12-4|many|TRBJ2-7|TRBD2
CASSFLRGVKYF
TGTGCCAGCAGTTTCTTGCGGGGGGTTAAATACTTC
>TRBV7-9|few|TRBJ1-5|-
CASSSLVSNQPQHF
TGTGCCAGCAGCAGTCTGGTTAGCAATCAGCCCCAGCATTTT
>TRBV4-2|-|TRBJ2-1|-
CASSQDAAGWTQRSNEQFF
TGTGCCAGCAGCCAAGATGCCGCAGGTTGGACTCAGCGGTCCAATGAGCAGTTCTTC
>TRBV20-1|few|TRBJ2-6|-
CSARSGGDYRTSGANVLTF
TGCAGTGCTAGATCGGGGGGCGATTACCGAACCTCTGGGGCCAACGTCCTGACTTTC
>TRBV29-1|many|TRBJ2-1|-
CSAEREFF
TGCAGCGCGGAGCGCGAATTCTTC
>TRBV20-1|many|TRBJ1-1|-
CSATKDTLNTEAFF
TGCAGTGCTACCAAGGACACTTTGAACACTGAAGCTTTCTTT
>TRBV7-2|-|TRBJ2-1|TRBD2
CASSPPTLALRNEQFF
TGTGCCAGCAGCCCCCCCACACTAGCGTTGAGGAATGAGCAGTTCTTC
>TRBV7-8|-|TRBJ2-3|TRBD2
CASSLPGLATDTQYF
TGTGCCAGCAGCTTACCGGGACTAGCCACAGATACGCAGTATTTT
>TRBV11-2|-|TRBJ1-4|-
CASSLVGSSNEKLFF
TGTGCCAGCAGCTTAGTGGGGTCGTCCAATGAAAAACTGTTTTTT
>TRBV6-5|many|TRBJ2-5|TRBD2
CASSYLAGGIQETQYF
TGTGCCAGCAGTTACCTGGCGGGAGGAATCCAAGAGACCCAGTACTTC
>TRBV3-1|few|TRBJ1-2|-
CASSQVAPRGQYGYTF
TGTGCCAGCAGCCAAGTTGCCCCCCGGGGCCAATATGGCTACACCTTC
>TRBV7-8|-|TRBJ1-3|TRBD1
CASSLDPVWRGGSSGNTIYF
TGTGCCAGCAGCTTAGACCCTGTTTGGCGAGGGGGCAGCTCTGGAAACACCATATATTTT
>TRBV7-3|-|TRBJ2-6|-
CASSSKPGANVLTF
TGTGCCAGCAGCAGCAAACCTGGGGCCAACGTCCTGACTTTC
>TRBV11-2|-|TRBJ2-1|-
CASRDLYNEQFF
TGTGCCTCCCGGGACCTCTACAATGAGCAGTTCTTC
>TRBV12-3/TRBV12-4|many|TRBJ2-3|-
CASRLQGTDTQYF
TGTGCCAGCAGACTGCAGGGCACAGATACGCAGTATTTT
>TRBV29-1|few|TRBJ2-7|-
CSVEAGTFYEQYF
TGCAGCGTTGAAGCAGGAACCTTCTACGAGCAGTACTTC
>TRBV12-3/TRBV12-4|-|TRBJ1-5|TRBD1
CASSRRDSKYQPQHF
TGTGCCAGCAGCCGCCGGGACAGCAAGTATCAGCCCCAGCATTTT